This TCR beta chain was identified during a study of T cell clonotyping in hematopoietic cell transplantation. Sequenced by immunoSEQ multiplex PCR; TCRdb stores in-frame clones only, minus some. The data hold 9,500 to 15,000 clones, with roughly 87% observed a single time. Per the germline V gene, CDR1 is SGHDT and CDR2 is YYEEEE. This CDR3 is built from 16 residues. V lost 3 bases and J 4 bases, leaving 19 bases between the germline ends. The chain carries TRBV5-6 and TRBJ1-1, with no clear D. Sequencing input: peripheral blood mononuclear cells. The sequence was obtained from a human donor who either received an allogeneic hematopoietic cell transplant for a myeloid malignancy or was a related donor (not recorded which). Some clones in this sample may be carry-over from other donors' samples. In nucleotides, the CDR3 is TGTGCCAGCAGCTCTGAGCATCAATCCCCGGGCACTGAAGCTTTCTTT. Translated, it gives CASSSEHQSPGTEAFF. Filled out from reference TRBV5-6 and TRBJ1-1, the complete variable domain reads DAGVTQSPTHLIKTRGQQVTLRCSPKSGHDTVSWYQQALGQGPQFIFQYYEEEERQRGNFPDRFSGHQFPNYSSELNVNALLLGDSALYLCASSSEHQSPGTEAFFGQGTRLTVV.